Following are 30 T cell receptor beta chains from one sample sequenced in a study of control samples from healthy donors and cancer patients. Clones were sequenced by immunoSEQ multiplex PCR, and TCRdb holds only the in-frame ones, with some missing. The sample contains about 170,000 clones, 90% to 95% of which appear only once. The sequenced sample was blood. These receptors came from a woman aged 25 to 45 in good health.

The rearrangement links TRBV15 to TRBJ1-5, with 11 positions matching TRBD1. The CDR3 covers 15 residues. Germline V gene sequence: CDR1 LNHNV, CDR2 YYDKDF (reference sequence). Losses at the gene ends were 5 bases for V and 6 bases for J; bases not matched to a gene: 6. The CDR3 DNA sequence: TGTGCCACCAGCGATCGGACAGGGGGCCTTCAGCCCCAGCATTTT. Amino acids: CATSDRTGGLQPQHF.

The V and J genes are TRBV5-8 and TRBJ2-7, with D perhaps TRBD1 (6 bases). From germline, CDR1 is SGHTS and CDR2 YDEGEE. Trimming cost V 7 bases and J 0 bases, with 8 bases left between them. The CDR3 covers 12 residues. The CDR3 is CASLDSSYEQYF. The DNA of the CDR3 is TGTGCCAGCCTGGACAGCTCCTACGAGCAGTACTTC.

J is TRBJ2-1 and V is TRBV29-1, with 8 bases fitting TRBD1. With V trimmed by 6 bases and J by 1 base, 5 bases remained unmatched. Per germline, CDR1 SQVTM and CDR2 ANQGSEA. This CDR3 contains 14 residues. As DNA, the CDR3 is TGCAGCGTCCCCGACAGGGGATCCTACAATGAGCAGTTCTTC. Its protein product is CSVPDRGSYNEQFF.

This clone showed up just once. For the CDR3, the DNA is TGTGCCAGCAGTTACTCGACGGGGACTCAGCCCCAGCATTTT. Translation gives CASSYSTGTQPQHF. V gene TRBV6-5 combines with J gene TRBJ1-5, with a tentative D call TRBD1 (5 bases). The ends were cut back, 0 bases at V and 6 bases at J, with 9 bases in the middle. Germline CDR1 and CDR2: MNHEY and SVGAGI. This CDR3 spans 14 amino acids.

The chain combines TRBV5-6 with TRBJ2-7; no clear D. Deletions cut 1 base from V and 2 bases from J, with 7 bases between. Germline CDR1 SGHDT, CDR2 YYEEEE. The CDR3 is made up of 13 amino acids. In nucleotides, the CDR3 is TGTGCCAGCAGCTTGTGGGGTGCCTACGAGCAGTACTTC. It codes for CASSLWGAYEQYF. The full variable domain, in which reference TRBV5-6 and TRBJ2-7 provide the parts outside the CDR3, is DAGVTQSPTHLIKTRGQQVTLRCSPKSGHDTVSWYQQALGQGPQFIFQYYEEEERQRGNFPDRFSGHQFPNYSSELNVNALLLGDSALYLCASSLWGAYEQYFGPGTRLTVT.

This sequence joins TRBV10-1 and TRBJ2-1; D is ambiguous. This CDR3 is 14 amino acids long. V was clipped by 3 bases and J by 3 bases, with 9 bases between them. Germline V gene sequence: CDR1 WNHNN, CDR2 SYGVQD (reference sequence). CDR3 sequence reads: CASSDGVDYNEQFF. CDR3 DNA sequence: TGCGCCAGCAGTGACGGAGTGGACTACAATGAGCAGTTCTTC.

The rearrangement links TRBV29-1 to TRBJ1-2; 9 bases map to TRBD1. The CDR3 loop spans 13 amino acids. Germline CDR1 and CDR2: SQVTM and ANQGSEA. Trimming removed 6 bases from V and 3 bases from J; junction bases left unmatched: 5. This CDR3 reads CSVGGQGDYGYTF. The CDR3 nucleotides are TGCAGCGTGGGGGGACAGGGAGACTATGGCTACACCTTC.

This chain connects TRBV5-6 to TRBJ1-4; no clear D gene. The germline gives CDR1 SGHDT, CDR2 YYEEEE. This CDR3 has 15 amino acids. The V end was cut by 4 bases, the J end by 5 bases, with 15 bases between. Here the CDR3 reads CASSTIGIGNEKLFF. In nucleotides, the CDR3 is TGTGCCAGCAGCACCATAGGTATCGGGAATGAAAAACTGTTTTTT.

The table lists this clone with a count of one. The chain couples TRBV7-2 to TRBJ2-3; D perhaps matches TRBD1 (5 bases). V shed 2 bases and J shed 5 bases, with 14 bases lying between them. The CDR3 is made up of 15 amino acids. Germline values: CDR1 SGHTA, CDR2 FQGNSA. This CDR3 reads CASSLSTRDRDTQYF. The CDR3 DNA sequence: TGTGCCAGCAGCTTATCTACCAGGGATAGAGATACGCAGTATTTT.

V usage is TRBV18 and J usage is TRBJ2-5, with D possibly matching TRBD1 (5 bases). Germline CDR1 KGHSH, CDR2 LQKENI. The CDR3 length is 13 residues. V gave up 2 bases and J gave up 5 bases, with 9 bases separating them. CDR3 region: CASSPGRAETQYF. The CDR3 DNA sequence: TGTGCCAGCTCACCAGGCAGGGCTGAGACCCAGTACTTC.

This clone was recorded only once. The chain uses TRBV11-2 and TRBJ2-5; 9 positions agree with TRBD2. The ends lost 1 base at V and 5 bases at J; junction bases unmatched: 2. Germline loops: CDR1 SGHAT, CDR2 FQNNGV. The length of the CDR3 is 14 residues. The CDR3 protein is CASSLVAGAETQYF. CDR3 bases: TGTGCCAGCAGCTTAGTAGCGGGAGCGGAGACCCAGTACTTC.

This chain uses TRBV18 with TRBJ1-4, with a possible D match to TRBD1 (5 bases). The CDR3 length is 13 residues. In germline, CDR1 is KGHSH, CDR2 LQKENI. V was pared by 3 bases and J by 5 bases, with 7 bases between. DNA of the CDR3: TGTGCCAGCTCACCCTGGGACAATGAAAAACTGTTTTTT. Translation: CASSPWDNEKLFF.

V gene TRBV6-2 or TRBV6-3 combines with J gene TRBJ2-1; possibly TRBD2 for D (5 bases). The CDR3 is 11 amino acids. CDR1 is MNHEY, CDR2 SVGEGT, per germline. The V and J ends lost 6 bases and 10 bases respectively, with 10 bases between them. CDR3 coding DNA: TGTGCCAGCAGCCCAAGAGGGGAGCAGTTCTTC. The encoded protein is CASSPRGEQFF.

This clone has only one observation. The chain carries TRBV6-1 and TRBJ1-2; D is undetermined. The CDR3 runs to 13 residues. Germline assignment: CDR1 MNHNS and CDR2 SASEGT. Deletions cut 2 bases from V and 3 bases from J, with 7 bases between. DNA of the CDR3: TGTGCCAGCAGTGAAAACGGGGACTATGGCTACACCTTC. This codes for CASSENGDYGYTF.

This clone has just one count. This chain uses TRBV3-1 (or the pseudogene TRBV3-2) with TRBJ2-5; D remains unclear. The germline V gene has CDR1 LGHDT and CDR2 YNNKEL (reference sequence). This CDR3 comprises 11 residues. Deletions cut 2 bases from V and 7 bases from J, with 5 bases between. CDR3 nucleotide sequence: TGTGCCAGCAGCCAACGGAGGACCCAGTACTTC. Translating gives CASSQRRTQYF.

DNA of the CDR3: TGTGCCAGCTCACCAAGGACTAGCGGACCCTACGAGCAGTACTTC. Amino acids: CASSPRTSGPYEQYF. V usage is TRBV18 and J usage is TRBJ2-7; 10 bases fit TRBD2. Germline CDR1 and CDR2: KGHSH and LQKENI. V lost 2 bases to trimming and J lost 2 bases; unmatched junction nucleotides: 3. This CDR3 has 15 residues.

The CDR3 coding sequence is TGTGCCAGCAGCCAAGATCCAGGCTCCTACGAGCAGTACTTC. It yields the protein CASSQDPGSYEQYF. J is TRBJ2-7 and V is TRBV3-1 (or the pseudogene TRBV3-2); D not resolved. The CDR3 consists of 14 residues. V lost 0 bases to trimming and J lost 0 bases, with 6 bases between them. In germline, CDR1 is LGHDT, CDR2 YNNKEL (reference sequence).

This clone has a single count. This chain connects TRBV2 to TRBJ2-1; unclear D gene. The CDR3 sequence is 11 residues long. Trimming took 9 bases from V and 3 from J, leaving 6 bases between them. CDR1 is SNHLY and CDR2 is FYNNEI in the germline V gene. The CDR3 DNA is TGTGCCAGTGCCAGCTACAATGAGCAGTTCTTC. Amino acid sequence: CASASYNEQFF.

Of note for this clone: Other DNA sequences in the sample encode the same CDR3. The gene calls are TRBV18 and TRBJ1-4; 9 nucleotides align to TRBD1. The CDR3 sequence is 14 residues long. Per germline, CDR1 KGHSH and CDR2 LQKENI. V trimming: 2 bases; J trimming: 5 bases; junction bases outside the gene matches: 0. The CDR3, as DNA: TGTGCCAGCTCACCAGGACAGGGGAATGAAAAACTGTTTTTT. Encoded protein: CASSPGQGNEKLFF.

The rearrangement joins TRBV11-2 to TRBJ1-2, with 11 positions matching TRBD1. The CDR3 is 16 residues long. J gave up 3 bases and V 1 base, and 4 bases lay outside the gene matches. From germline, CDR1 is SGHAT and CDR2 FQNNGV. The CDR3 sequence is CASSLVGQGEYYGYTF. The CDR3 bases are TGTGCCAGCAGCTTAGTGGGACAGGGGGAATACTATGGCTACACCTTC.

The J gene is TRBJ1-4, the V gene TRBV7-9; no firm D call. The CDR3 is 15 residues long. CDR1 and CDR2 from the germline V gene are SEHNR and FQNEAQ (reference sequence). Trimming stripped 0 bases from V and 5 bases from J, with 10 bases between. CDR3 loop: CASSLARTENEKLFF. The CDR3 DNA reads as TGTGCCAGCAGCTTAGCTAGGACGGAAAATGAAAAACTGTTTTTT. Complete variable domain (other parts from reference TRBV7-9 and TRBJ1-4): DTGVSQNPRHKITKRGQNVTFRCDPISEHNRLYWYRQTLGQGPEFLTYFQNEAQLEKSRLLSDRFSAERPKGSFSTLEIQRTEQGDSAMYLCASSLARTENEKLFFGSGTQLSVL.

The rearrangement links TRBV4-3 to TRBJ2-7; D remains unclear. The CDR3 totals 13 residues. The ends were cut back, 1 base at V and 4 bases at J, with 8 bases in the middle. CDR1 is LGHNA, CDR2 YSLEER, per germline. The CDR3: CASSQGSSYEQYF. CDR3 DNA sequence: TGCGCCAGCAGCCAAGGCAGCAGTTACGAGCAGTACTTC.

The chain uses TRBV6-5 and TRBJ1-6; D remains unclear. The CDR3 totals 14 residues. Per germline, CDR1 MNHEY and CDR2 SVGAGI. Trimming pared 5 bases from V and 3 bases from J, leaving 8 bases between. The CDR3 nucleotides are TGTGCCAGCAGTCCCCAGATCTATAATTCACCCCTCCACTTT. This sequence encodes CASSPQIYNSPLHF.

The V and J genes are TRBV6-5 and TRBJ1-1; TRBD1 matches at 7 bases. CDR1 and CDR2 (germline): MNHEY, SVGAGI. The V gene end was trimmed by 2 bases and the J gene end by 1 base; junction bases not matched to a gene: 4. The CDR3 length is 15 residues. The CDR3 DNA reads TGTGCCAGCAGTTACCGACGACAGGGGAACACTGAAGCTTTCTTT. Amino acid sequence: CASSYRRQGNTEAFF.

The gene calls are TRBV28 and TRBJ1-5, with D perhaps matching TRBD1 (6 bases). Germline-derived CDR1 and CDR2 are MDHEN and SYDVKM. CDR3 length: 12 residues. With 6 bases removed from V and 7 bases from J, the gap between germline ends came to 10 bases. In nucleotides, the CDR3 is TGTGCCAGCAGCCAGGGGAAACAGCCCCAGCATTTT. It specifies CASSQGKQPQHF.

This clone was found a few times. The chain combines TRBV3-1 (or the pseudogene TRBV3-2) with TRBJ1-6; D is undetermined. Germline assignment: CDR1 LGHDT and CDR2 YNNKEL (reference sequence). This CDR3 region has 17 residues. V shed 6 bases and J shed 0 bases, with 15 bases lying between them. Written as DNA, the CDR3 is TGTGCCAGCAGGGCACGGGAGTGGCGCTCCTATAATTCACCCCTCCACTTT. Encoded protein: CASRAREWRSYNSPLHF.

The chain combines TRBV6-5 with TRBJ2-3; no reliable D call. V lost 0 bases and J 1 base, leaving 5 bases between the germline ends. Per germline, CDR1 MNHEY and CDR2 SVGAGI. The CDR3 totals 14 residues. CDR3 in amino acids: CASSYSYGTDTQYF. CDR3 DNA sequence: TGTGCCAGCAGTTACTCGTATGGCACAGATACGCAGTATTTT.

CDR3 sequence (DNA): TGTGCCAGCAGCGACCGACTAGCGAGCACAGATACGCAGTATTTT. As protein: CASSDRLASTDTQYF. This chain links TRBV3-1 (or the pseudogene TRBV3-2) with TRBJ2-3; 8 bases are shared with TRBD2. This CDR3 has 15 residues. The V segment lost 5 bases and the J segment 0 bases; nucleotides outside the gene matches: 4. The germline V gene has CDR1 LGHDT and CDR2 YNNKEL (reference sequence).

The V gene is TRBV6-1, the J gene TRBJ1-1; D is unclear. Germline CDR1 is MNHNS and CDR2 is SASEGT. V lost 2 bases to trimming and J lost 0 bases, with 4 bases between them. The CDR3 runs to 13 residues. CDR3 residues: CASSESMNTEAFF. CDR3 nucleotide sequence: TGTGCCAGCAGTGAAAGTATGAACACTGAAGCTTTCTTT.

This clone was seen a single time. The gene calls are TRBV12-3 or TRBV12-4 and TRBJ2-7; 12 bases are shared with TRBD1. With 7 bases clipped from V and 5 bases from J, the junction kept 3 bases outside the gene matches. The CDR3 loop spans 13 amino acids. CDR3 loop: CASKGTGGDEQYF. The CDR3 DNA reads as TGTGCCAGCAAAGGGACAGGGGGCGACGAGCAGTACTTC.